This T cell receptor (beta chain) was identified in a study of CD8+ T cells in alopecia areata. Only a few counts were recorded for this clone. The treatment: oral pan-JAK inhibitor, 5-10 mg twice daily. Germline lookup yields CDR1 LNHDA and CDR2 SQIVND (reference sequence). The CDR3 has 15 residues. The ends were cut back, 11 bases at V and 2 bases at J, with 18 bases in the middle. Extraction of RNA preceded its reverse transcription into cDNA, which served as the sequencing template. Assay used: immunoSEQ multiplex PCR; TCRdb lists only in-frame clones, some missing. Found here are some 200,000 clones, around two fifths of them singletons; the top ten hold about 2.6%.

The sequences come from CD4+ T cells sorted from blood, collected at roughly week 36, from a patient treated with tofacitinib. The gene calls are TRBV19 and TRBJ2-2, with D perhaps assigned TRBD1 or TRBD2 (7 bases each). The TCR originated in a human donor with alopecia areata. CDR3 amino acids: CASGGTDLNTGELFF. The CDR3 DNA reads as TGTGCCTCCGGGGGGACAGACCTCAACACCGGGGAGCTGTTTTTT.